What follows are 26 T cell receptor beta chains derived from one specimen sequenced in a study of blood T cells in healthy people across ages. Then a second PCR, running roughly 7 to 11 cycles, was carried out with a sample-barcoded 5' primer and a J-beta primer mix. TCRdb fed the 5' RACE reads into MiXCR, producing one record per CDR3 protein. The repertoire holds some 730,000 distinct CDR3 sequences, with about 20% as singletons. The specimen was blood. The source is a man in his 70s in good health.

The chain recombines TRBV20-1 with TRBJ2-7; D is unclear. Trimming stripped 4 bases from V and 3 bases from J, with 13 bases between. The CDR3 extends over 13 amino acids. Germline V gene data show CDR1 as DFQATT and CDR2 as SNEGSKA (reference sequence). For the CDR3, the DNA is TGCAGTGCTACGCCAGGTTTCCACTACGAGCAGTACTTC. Translating it yields CSATPGFHYEQYF.

The J gene is TRBJ2-4, the V gene TRBV7-2; D is ambiguous. Trimming stripped 0 bases from V and 2 bases from J, with 11 bases between. CDR3 length equals 16 residues. In germline, CDR1 is SGHTA, CDR2 FQGNSA. CDR3 loop: CASSLALAGSKNIQYF. The CDR3 coding sequence is TGTGCCAGCAGCTTAGCGCTCGCTGGGTCCAAAAACATTCAGTACTTC.

This clonotype was counted a single time. One end of the junction is discordant with germline, which a read error may explain. The chain is built from TRBV3-1 and TRBJ2-1; possible D gene TRBD2, 6 bases. Per the germline V gene, CDR1 is LGHDT and CDR2 is YNNKEL (reference sequence). CDR3 length: 13 amino acids. Here the CDR3 DNA reads TGTGCCAGCAGGCGGGACGGAGGCAATGAGCGGTTCTTC. It yields the protein CASRRDGGNERFF.

The chain employs TRBV6-2 or TRBV6-3 and TRBJ2-3; D unresolved. There are 18 residues in the CDR3. V lost 2 bases to trimming and J lost 4 bases, with 22 bases between them. CDR1 is MNHEY and CDR2 is SVGEGT in the germline V gene. The CDR3 loop is CASSYHGNSPLWPDTQYF. The CDR3 coding sequence is TGTGCCAGCAGTTACCACGGTAACTCACCTCTTTGGCCAGATACGCAGTATTTT.

This clonotype was seen a handful of times. The V gene is TRBV5-1, the J gene TRBJ1-1; possible D gene TRBD1, 5 bases. Germline-derived CDR1 and CDR2 are SGHRS and YFSETQ. The CDR3 runs 17 residues. The V end lost 5 bases, the J end lost 7 bases, and 27 bases lay between the germline ends. In nucleotides, the CDR3 is TGCGCCAGCAGTTCTACTATAGCCACAGGTCGGGAGGGTGAAGCTTTCTTT. Encoded protein: CASSSTIATGREGEAFF. Full variable domain (missing parts from reference TRBV5-1 and TRBJ1-1): KAGVTQTPRYLIKTRGQQVTLSCSPISGHRSVSWYQQTPGQGLQFLFEYFSETQRNKGNFPGRFSGRQFSNSRSEMNVSTLELGDSALYLCASSSTIATGREGEAFFGQGTRLTVV.

This chain uses TRBV6-5 with TRBJ1-4, with D perhaps matching TRBD1 (5 bases). Germline V gene lookup returns CDR1 MNHEY and CDR2 SVGAGI. V was cut by 4 bases and J by 8 bases, with 14 bases left in between. The CDR3 length is 14 residues. The CDR3 region is CASSLGREEEKLFF. The DNA of the CDR3 is TGTGCCAGCAGTTTAGGCAGGGAGGAAGAAAAACTGTTTTTT.

The V call is TRBV6-5, the J call TRBJ2-3, with D tentatively TRBD2 (6 bases). Germline loops: CDR1 MNHEY, CDR2 SVGAGI. V was cut by 7 bases and J by 0 bases, with 11 bases left in between. This CDR3 has 14 residues. CDR3 region: CASMEGTSTDTQYF. Written as DNA, the CDR3 is TGTGCCAGCATGGAGGGGACTAGCACAGATACGCAGTATTTT.

V gene TRBV5-1 combines with J gene TRBJ2-3, with D perhaps matching TRBD1 (6 bases). Germline-derived CDR1 and CDR2 are SGHRS and YFSETQ. Trimming removed 0 bases at V and 5 bases at J, with 16 bases between. CDR3 length: 16 amino acids. CDR3 region: CASSLEGQILLDTQYF. The DNA of the CDR3 is TGCGCCAGCAGCTTGGAAGGACAGATTTTATTAGATACGCAGTATTTT.

The chain joins TRBV20-1 to TRBJ2-2, with a possible D match to TRBD2 (6 bases). The germline V gene has CDR1 DFQATT and CDR2 SNEGSKA (reference sequence). This CDR3 comprises 12 residues. V was trimmed by 5 bases and J by 6 bases, leaving 10 bases between them. The CDR3 DNA follows: TGCAGTGCTTCGCTAGCGCCCGGGGAGCTGTTTTTT. Its translation is CSASLAPGELFF.

The rearrangement links TRBV6-1 to TRBJ2-5; possibly TRBD1 or TRBD2 for D (5 bases each). The DNA end is a closer match to TRBJ2-7, so the J assignment may be wrong. Germline V gene sequence: CDR1 MNHNS, CDR2 SASEGT. The CDR3 covers 16 residues. In DNA, the CDR3 is TGTGCCAGCAGTCGCGTAGGGACCAAGTATTCCTACGAGCAGTACGTC. Amino acids: CASSRVGTKYSYEQYV.

The rearrangement links TRBV14 to TRBJ2-7; no clear D. Germline V gene lookup returns CDR1 SGHDN and CDR2 FVKESK. Trimming stripped 3 bases from V and 2 bases from J, with 8 bases between. This CDR3 comprises 13 residues. CDR3 amino acids: CASSHRLTYEQYF. CDR3 coding DNA: TGTGCCAGCAGCCACAGGTTAACCTACGAGCAGTACTTC.

The chain combines TRBV20-1 with TRBJ2-5; 10 nucleotides align to TRBD2. The DNA matches TRBJ2-7 better at its end, which makes the J call doubtful. Germline CDR1 reads DFQATT; CDR2 reads SNEGSKA (reference sequence). The CDR3 consists of 18 residues. The CDR3 nucleotides are TGCAGTGCTAGAGATACTAGCGGGATGAGGCCAAGGTCCTACGAGCAGTACGTC. Amino acid sequence: CSARDTSGMRPRSYEQYV.

The V and J genes are TRBV3-1 and TRBJ1-2; TRBD1 aligns across 9 bases. With V trimmed by 1 base and J by 6 bases, 6 bases remained unmatched. CDR3 length equals 15 residues. Germline loops: CDR1 LGHDT, CDR2 YNNKEL (reference sequence). In DNA, the CDR3 is TGTGCCAGCAGCCAAGTTTACAGGGGGCTTGATGGCTACACCTTC. This encodes CASSQVYRGLDGYTF.

This clonotype was detected only a few times. The chain joins TRBV20-1 to TRBJ2-1; weak D call: TRBD2 (5 bases). V lost 6 bases and J lost 6, with 18 bases in between. There are 14 residues in the CDR3. Germline CDR1 is DFQATT and CDR2 is SNEGSKA (reference sequence). CDR3 amino acids: CSAPLEVPTNEQFF. The DNA for the CDR3 is TGCAGTGCCCCGCTGGAGGTACCTACCAATGAGCAGTTCTTC.

This clonotype was seen only a few times. The chain is built from TRBV28 and TRBJ1-4; the D gene is possibly TRBD1 (5 bases). V lost 3 bases to trimming and J lost 7 bases, with 12 bases between them. This CDR3 comprises 14 residues. Germline values: CDR1 MDHEN, CDR2 SYDVKM. CDR3 protein: CASSFGAVPEKLFF. The DNA of the CDR3 is TGTGCCAGCAGTTTTGGGGCAGTCCCTGAAAAACTGTTTTTT.

The J gene is TRBJ2-7, the V gene TRBV9; D ambiguous. The J call may not be correct, given that the DNA end is closer to TRBJ2-1. This CDR3 is 17 amino acids long. Germline CDR1 reads SGDLS; CDR2 reads YYNGEE. CDR3: CASSVTPETGVYNEQFF. The CDR3 DNA is TGTGCCAGCAGCGTAACTCCGGAAACTGGTGTGTACAATGAGCAGTTCTTC.

The gene calls are TRBV11-2 and TRBJ2-7; a possible D gene is TRBD2 (6 bases). Trimming shortened V by 2 bases and J by 2 bases, and 22 bases separated the two germline ends. The CDR3 is 18 amino acids. Germline V gene data show CDR1 as SGHAT and CDR2 as FQNNGV. The CDR3 here is CASSLNPSGGTAAYEQYF. DNA of the CDR3: TGTGCCAGCAGCTTAAATCCCTCCGGGGGAACGGCCGCCTACGAGCAGTACTTC.

This chain links TRBV10-3 with TRBJ1-1; 7 positions agree with TRBD1. CDR1 is ENHRY and CDR2 is SYGVKD in the germline V gene. The length of the CDR3 is 14 residues. Trimming took 6 bases from V and 3 from J; bases not matched to a gene: 7. This CDR3 reads CAIRKTGTDTEAFF. The CDR3 coding sequence is TGTGCCATCAGAAAGACAGGGACGGACACTGAAGCTTTCTTT.

This clonotype has a handful of counts. The V and J genes are TRBV10-3 and TRBJ2-3; the match to TRBD2 covers 15 bases. V was clipped by 6 bases and J by 5 bases; unmatched bases: 9. The CDR3 is 17 amino acids. The germline gives CDR1 ENHRY, CDR2 SYGVKD. The CDR3 DNA reads TGTGCCATCAGACCCGGACTAGCGGGGGGGCAAGGAGATACGCAGTATTTT. Translated, it gives CAIRPGLAGGQGDTQYF.

This clonotype was picked up one time. The rearrangement uses TRBV25-1 and TRBJ1-1; D is unresolved. Trimming shortened V by 0 bases and J by 5 bases, and 4 bases separated the two germline ends. Germline values: CDR1 MGHDK, CDR2 SYGVNS. The CDR3 loop spans 12 amino acids. This CDR3 reads CASSEYSTEAFF. CDR3 in DNA: TGTGCCAGCAGTGAATATAGTACTGAAGCTTTCTTT. Full variable domain (remainder filled in from reference TRBV25-1 and TRBJ1-1): EADIYQTPRYLVIGTGKKITLECSQTMGHDKMYWYQQDPGMELHLIHYSYGVNSTEKGDLSSESTVSRIRTEHFPLTLESARPSHTSQYLCASSEYSTEAFFGQGTRLTVV.

Here the CDR3 DNA reads TGTGCCAGCACCCCTGACAGGGCTCGGGCAGATACGCAGTATTTT. This sequence encodes CASTPDRARADTQYF. The chain employs TRBV7-2 and TRBJ2-3; 7 bases map to TRBD1. CDR1 SGHTA and CDR2 FQGNSA come from the germline V gene. The V and J ends lost 7 bases and 4 bases, in that order; junction bases with no gene match: 11. The CDR3 length is 15 residues.

The chain couples TRBV12-3 or TRBV12-4 to TRBJ1-6; weak D call: TRBD1 (6 bases). The V end was cut by 5 bases, the J end by 5 bases, with 22 bases between. There are 18 residues in the CDR3. DNA of the CDR3: TGTGCCAGCAGTCTCCAGGGGAAGATAGGTTCGGATAATTCACCCCTCCACTTT. Translation gives CASSLQGKIGSDNSPLHF.

Points on this clonotype: A read error may produce the germline difference seen at one junction end. The gene calls are TRBV18 and TRBJ2-3; D is possibly TRBD1 (6 bases). Germline CDR1 is KGHSH and CDR2 is LQKENI. This CDR3 comprises 14 residues. The CDR3 is CASSPRGGKETQYF. CDR3 nucleotides: TGTGCCAGCTCACCACGAGGGGGAAAAGAGACCCAGTACTTT.

A few counts support this clonotype. The gene calls are TRBV3-1 and TRBJ2-6; D is possibly TRBD2 (6 bases). The CDR3 length is 16 residues. Trimming took 2 bases from V and 2 from J, leaving 10 bases between them. Germline loops: CDR1 LGHDT, CDR2 YNNKEL (reference sequence). This chain's CDR3 is CASSQSWEAGANVLTF. The CDR3 DNA sequence: TGTGCCAGCAGCCAATCCTGGGAGGCTGGGGCCAACGTCCTGACTTTC.

This clonotype appeared many times. This chain uses TRBV7-8 with TRBJ2-1; D tentatively fits TRBD1 or TRBD2 (5 bases each). V was pared by 5 bases and J by 10 bases, with 12 bases between. Germline loops: CDR1 SGHVS, CDR2 FQNEAQ. CDR3 length: 12 amino acids. The CDR3 nucleotides read TGTGCCAGCAGCCCCAAGGGACCAGAGCAGTTCTTC. It translates to CASSPKGPEQFF.

The gene calls are TRBV27 and TRBJ1-1; D gene uncertain. There are 14 residues in the CDR3. Looked up from germline, CDR1 is MNHEY and CDR2 is SMNVEV (reference sequence). V dropped 2 bases and J dropped 1 base, with 8 bases sitting between them. DNA of the CDR3: TGTGCCAGCAGTTTACAGGTACGGAACACTGAAGCTTTCTTT. It specifies CASSLQVRNTEAFF.